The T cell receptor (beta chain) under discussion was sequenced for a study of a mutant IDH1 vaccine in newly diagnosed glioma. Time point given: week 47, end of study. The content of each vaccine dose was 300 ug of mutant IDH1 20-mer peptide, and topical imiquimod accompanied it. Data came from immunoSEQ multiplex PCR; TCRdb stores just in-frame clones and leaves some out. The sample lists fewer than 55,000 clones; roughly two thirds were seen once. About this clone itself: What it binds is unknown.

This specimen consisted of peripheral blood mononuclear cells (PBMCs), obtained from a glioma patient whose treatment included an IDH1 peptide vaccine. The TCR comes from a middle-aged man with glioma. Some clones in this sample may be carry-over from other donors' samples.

The CDR3: CASRLGLAGYEQYF. DNA of the CDR3: TGTGCCAGCAGGCTGGGACTAGCGGGGTACGAGCAGTACTTC. The chain is built from TRBV2 and TRBJ2-7, with 13 bases matching TRBD2. The CDR3 covers 14 residues. Trimming cost V 6 bases and J 4 bases; bases outside gene matches: 3. The germline gives CDR1 SNHLY, CDR2 FYNNEI.